This TCR beta chain derives from a study of CD8+ T cells in alopecia areata. Per the germline V gene, CDR1 is SQVTM and CDR2 is ANQGSEA. The CDR3 runs to 11 residues. Between the trimmed V and J ends, which lost 3 bases and 10 bases, there was a span of 11 bases. Treatment described: oral pan-JAK inhibitor, 5-10 mg twice daily. The investigators collected lesional scalp punch biopsies and peripheral blood from alopecia areata patients. RNA extraction and reverse transcription yielded cDNA as sequencing template. Assay: immunoSEQ multiplex PCR; the TCRdb copy retains only in-frame clones and omits some. The repertoire holds approximately 160,000 clones, with around 60% as singletons.

Sequences were derived from CD4+ T cells sorted from blood, sampled at week 24, from a patient treated with tofacitinib. This TCR came from a human donor with alopecia areata. The chain joins TRBV29-1 to TRBJ2-3, with unresolved D. The CDR3 is CSVEASRAQYF. CDR3 bases: TGCAGCGTTGAGGCCTCTAGGGCGCAGTATTTT.